The text below deals with one T cell receptor (beta chain). The data were taken from a study of control samples from healthy donors and cancer patients. J was trimmed by 4 bases and V by 4 bases; bases with no gene match: 6. Germline V lookup: CDR1 SGHAT, CDR2 FQNNGV. This CDR3 is built from 16 residues. Profiling relied on immunoSEQ multiplex PCR, and the TCRdb table lists in-frame clones only, not all of them. This repertoire shows fewer than 200,000 clones, 90% to 95% found once; its top ten account for about 14%. Sequencing used PBMCs. The receptor comes from a man between 60 and 75 years old with colorectal cancer. This chain links TRBV11-2 with TRBJ2-3; 12 bases fit TRBD2. The CDR3 DNA is TGTGCCAGCAGCTCCACTAGCGGGGGGTCCGCAGATACGCAGTATTTT. Protein product: CASSSTSGGSADTQYF.